Listed below are T cell receptor beta chains from one sample, sequenced in a study of blood T cells in healthy people across ages. TCRdb re-derived calls from the 5' RACE reads in MiXCR, one entry per CDR3 protein. Among some 370,000 distinct CDR3 sequences listed, 45% to 65% were seen once. The sample consisted of blood. The receptors stem from a man in his 60s in good health. The CDR3 runs from the conserved cysteine through the conserved F or W. Each record gives: CDR3 protein, CDR3 DNA, V gene, clone size, D gene, J gene. D genes are given only for firm matches. Size is stated for part of the rows, as once, few or many counts, or as a class when the clone is expanded.

CDR3: CASSLGQHGTDTQYF
DNA: TGTGCCAGCAGCTTAGGGCAGCATGGCACAGATACGCAGTATTTT
V: TRBV7-9
size: -
D: -
J: TRBJ2-3

CDR3: CASGSPYGGAFF
DNA: TGTGCCAGCGGGTCGCCCTATGGTGGGGCTTTCTTT
V: TRBV28
size: -
D: -
J: TRBJ1-1

CDR3: CASSVGTRVNEQYF
DNA: TGTGCCAGCAGCGTGGGGACCAGGGTCAACGAGCAGTACTTC
V: TRBV13
size: few
D: -
J: TRBJ2-7

CDR3: CASSPHSGSYKNEQFF
DNA: TGTGCCAGCAGTCCTCATAGCGGGAGCTATAAGAATGAGCAGTTCTTC
V: TRBV12-3/TRBV12-4
size: -
D: TRBD2
J: TRBJ2-1

CDR3: CSARGDSPYEQYF
DNA: TGCAGTGCTAGAGGAGACAGTCCCTACGAGCAGTACTTC
V: TRBV20-1
size: -
D: -
J: TRBJ2-7

CDR3: CATTGQFYEQFF
DNA: TGTGCCACAACTGGACAGTTCTACGAGCAGTTCTTC
V: TRBV28
size: -
D: -
J: TRBJ2-1

CDR3: CASSSSGGGYNEQFF
DNA: TGTGCCAGCAGCTCGTCGGGGGGAGGCTACAATGAGCAGTTCTTC
V: TRBV7-2
size: -
D: TRBD2
J: TRBJ2-1

CDR3: CASSLVRTSGTVNEQYF
DNA: TGTGCCAGCAGTTTGGTGAGGACTAGCGGGACCGTAAATGAGCAGTACTTC
V: TRBV27
size: -
D: TRBD2
J: TRBJ2-7

CDR3: CASSNNYGYTF
DNA: TGTGCCAGCAGCAATAACTATGGCTACACCTTC
V: TRBV6-1
size: -
D: -
J: TRBJ1-2

CDR3: CTSTSPGYEQYF
DNA: TGTACCAGCACCTCTCCGGGCTACGAGCAGTACTTC
V: TRBV27
size: -
D: -
J: TRBJ2-7

CDR3: CASSMLSSETQYF
DNA: TGTGCCAGTAGTATGTTGTCCAGCGAGACCCAGTACTTC
V: TRBV19
size: -
D: -
J: TRBJ2-5

CDR3: CASSLNGGNYGYTF
DNA: TGTGCCAGCAGCTTAAATGGCGGGAACTATGGCTACACCTTC
V: TRBV7-2
size: few
D: -
J: TRBJ1-2

CDR3: CANSKGGGQETQYF
DNA: TGTGCCAACAGCAAGGGAGGTGGCCAAGAGACCCAGTACTTC
V: TRBV7-7
size: -
D: -
J: TRBJ2-5

CDR3: CASSRSRGLAGADTQYF
DNA: TGTGCCAGCAGTCGATCCAGGGGGCTAGCGGGAGCAGATACGCAGTATTTT
V: TRBV5-8
size: few
D: TRBD2
J: TRBJ2-3

CDR3: CASSPDVRSGNTIYF
DNA: TGTGCCAGCAGCCCGGACGTCCGCTCTGGAAACACCATATATTTT
V: TRBV14
size: -
D: -
J: TRBJ1-3

CDR3: CASSQGSFSEQYF
DNA: TGCGCCAGCAGCCAAGGTTCGTTCTCCGAGCAGTACTTC
V: TRBV4-3
size: -
D: -
J: TRBJ2-7

CDR3: CSATENNEQFF
DNA: TGCAGTGCTACGGAGAACAATGAGCAGTTCTTC
V: TRBV20-1
size: few
D: -
J: TRBJ2-1

CDR3: CSATPGQGAYEQYF
DNA: TGCAGTGCCACGCCGGGACAAGGGGCCTACGAGCAGTACTTC
V: TRBV20-1
size: -
D: -
J: TRBJ2-7

CDR3: CATGERYTEAFF
DNA: TGTGCCACGGGGGAGCGGTACACTGAAGCTTTCTTT
V: TRBV28
size: -
D: -
J: TRBJ1-1

CDR3: CASRYDRSNQPQHF
DNA: TGTGCCAGCAGATACGACAGAAGCAATCAGCCCCAGCATTTT
V: TRBV2
size: -
D: -
J: TRBJ1-5

CDR3: CASSYSGRGPNTEAFF
DNA: TGTGCCAGCAGTTACTCGGGGCGGGGTCCGAACACTGAAGCTTTCTTT
V: TRBV6-2/TRBV6-3
size: once
D: -
J: TRBJ1-1

CDR3: CASSQRGTSGGDGEQFF
DNA: TGTGCCAGCAGCCAAAGAGGGACTAGCGGGGGGGACGGTGAGCAGTTCTTC
V: TRBV4-2
size: -
D: TRBD2
J: TRBJ2-1

CDR3: CVSSPAQVTKEAFF
DNA: TGTGTCAGTAGCCCGGCACAGGTTACGAAGGAAGCTTTCTTT
V: TRBV19
size: -
D: -
J: TRBJ1-1

CDR3: CASRTSGSWGPYEQYF
DNA: TGTGCCAGCAGGACTAGCGGGAGTTGGGGACCCTACGAGCAGTACTTC
V: TRBV27
size: -
D: TRBD2
J: TRBJ2-7

CDR3: CSARDRRVGETQYF
DNA: TGCAGTGCTAGAGATCGGAGGGTTGGAGAGACCCAGTACTTC
V: TRBV20-1
size: -
D: -
J: TRBJ2-5

CDR3: CASRRQAQETQYF
DNA: TGTGCCAGCAGACGCCAAGCCCAAGAGACCCAGTACTTC
V: TRBV6-5
size: -
D: -
J: TRBJ2-5

CDR3: CASSLFPGENSPLHF
DNA: TGCGCCAGCAGCTTGTTCCCCGGCGAGAATTCACCCCTCCACTTT
V: TRBV5-1
size: -
D: -
J: TRBJ1-6